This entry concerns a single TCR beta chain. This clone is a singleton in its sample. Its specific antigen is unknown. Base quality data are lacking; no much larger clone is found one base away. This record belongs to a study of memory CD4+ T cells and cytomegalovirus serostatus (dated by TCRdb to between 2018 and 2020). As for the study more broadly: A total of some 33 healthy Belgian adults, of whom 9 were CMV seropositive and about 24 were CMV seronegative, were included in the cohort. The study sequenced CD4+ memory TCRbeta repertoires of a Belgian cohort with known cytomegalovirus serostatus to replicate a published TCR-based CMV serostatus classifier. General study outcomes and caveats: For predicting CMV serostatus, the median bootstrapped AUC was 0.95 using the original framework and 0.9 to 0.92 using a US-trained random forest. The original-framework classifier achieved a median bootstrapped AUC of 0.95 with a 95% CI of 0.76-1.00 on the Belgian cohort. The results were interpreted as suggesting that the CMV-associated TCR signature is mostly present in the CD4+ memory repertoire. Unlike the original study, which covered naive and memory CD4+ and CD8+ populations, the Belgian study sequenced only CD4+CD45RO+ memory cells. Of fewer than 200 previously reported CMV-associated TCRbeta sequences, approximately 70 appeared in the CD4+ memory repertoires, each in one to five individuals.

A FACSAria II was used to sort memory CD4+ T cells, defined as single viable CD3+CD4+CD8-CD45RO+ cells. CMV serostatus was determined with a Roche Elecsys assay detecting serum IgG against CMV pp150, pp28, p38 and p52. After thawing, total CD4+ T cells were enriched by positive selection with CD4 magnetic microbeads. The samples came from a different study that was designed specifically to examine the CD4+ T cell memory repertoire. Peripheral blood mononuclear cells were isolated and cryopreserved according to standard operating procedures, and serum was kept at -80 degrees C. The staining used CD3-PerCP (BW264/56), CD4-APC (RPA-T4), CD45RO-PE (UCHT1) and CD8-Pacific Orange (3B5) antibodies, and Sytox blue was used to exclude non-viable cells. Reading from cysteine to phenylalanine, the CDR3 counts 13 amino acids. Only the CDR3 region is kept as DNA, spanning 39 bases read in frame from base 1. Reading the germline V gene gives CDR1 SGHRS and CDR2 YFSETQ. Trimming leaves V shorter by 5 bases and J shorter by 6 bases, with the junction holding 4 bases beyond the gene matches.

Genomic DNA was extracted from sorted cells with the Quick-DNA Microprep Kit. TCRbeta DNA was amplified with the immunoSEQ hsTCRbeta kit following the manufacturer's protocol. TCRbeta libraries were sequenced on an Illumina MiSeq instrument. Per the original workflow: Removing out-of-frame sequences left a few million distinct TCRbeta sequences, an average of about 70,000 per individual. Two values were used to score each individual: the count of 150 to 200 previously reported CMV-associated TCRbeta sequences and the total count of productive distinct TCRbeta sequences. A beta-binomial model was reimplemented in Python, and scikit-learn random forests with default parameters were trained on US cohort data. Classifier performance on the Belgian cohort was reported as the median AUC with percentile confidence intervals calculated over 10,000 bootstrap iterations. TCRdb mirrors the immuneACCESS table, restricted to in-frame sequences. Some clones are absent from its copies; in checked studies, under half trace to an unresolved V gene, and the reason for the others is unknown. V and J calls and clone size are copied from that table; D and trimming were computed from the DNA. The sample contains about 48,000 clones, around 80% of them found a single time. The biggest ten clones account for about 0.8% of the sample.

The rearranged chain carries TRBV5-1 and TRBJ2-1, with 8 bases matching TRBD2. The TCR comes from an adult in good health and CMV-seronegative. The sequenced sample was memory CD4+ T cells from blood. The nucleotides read TGCGCCAGCAGACTAGCGGAGCCCAATGAGCAGTTCTTC. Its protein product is CASRLAEPNEQFF.